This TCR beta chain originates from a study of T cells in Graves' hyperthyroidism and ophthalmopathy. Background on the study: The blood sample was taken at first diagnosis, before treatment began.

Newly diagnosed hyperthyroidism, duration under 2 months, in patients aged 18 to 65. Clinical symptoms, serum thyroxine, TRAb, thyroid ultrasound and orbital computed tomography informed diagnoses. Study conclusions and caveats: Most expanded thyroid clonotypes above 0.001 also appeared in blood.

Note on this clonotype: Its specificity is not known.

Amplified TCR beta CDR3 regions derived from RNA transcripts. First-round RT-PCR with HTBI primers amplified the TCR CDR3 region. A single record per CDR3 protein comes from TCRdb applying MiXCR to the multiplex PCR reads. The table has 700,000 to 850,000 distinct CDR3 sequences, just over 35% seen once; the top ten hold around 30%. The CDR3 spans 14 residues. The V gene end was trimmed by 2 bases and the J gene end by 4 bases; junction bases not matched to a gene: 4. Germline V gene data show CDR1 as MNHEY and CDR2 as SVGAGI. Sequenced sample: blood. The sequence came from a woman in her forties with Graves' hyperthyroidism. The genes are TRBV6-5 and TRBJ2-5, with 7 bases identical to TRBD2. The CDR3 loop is CASSYASSGETQYF. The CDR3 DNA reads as TGTGCCAGCAGTTACGCGTCTAGCGGAGAGACCCAGTACTTC.